The present T cell receptor (beta chain) was sequenced within a study of T-cell memory formation after mild COVID-19. From the 5' RACE reads, TCRdb called clonotypes with MiXCR, one entry per CDR3 protein. The table has 100,000 to 150,000 distinct CDR3 sequences, around 15% seen once. CDR1 is MNHEY and CDR2 is SVGAGI in the germline V gene. With V trimmed by 0 bases and J by 7 bases, 4 bases remained unmatched. The CDR3 contains 15 residues. This clonotype has a handful of counts. Its antigen is unknown. General observations from the study: Pre-infection memory contained some responding clones, which suggested that cross-reactive memory had joined.

The J gene is TRBJ1-5, the V gene TRBV6-5, with TRBD1 matching 9 bases. The clonotype originates from a man aged 18 to 29 who had mild COVID-19 (a few samples of this study predate the infection). Cell type and time point are not known. The sequencing input was PBMCs or a T cell subset sorted from them (not recorded which). CDR3 bases: TGTGCCAGCAGTTACTCGGGGACAGGGAACCAGCCCCAGCATTTT. It yields the protein CASSYSGTGNQPQHF.